The 31 T cell receptor beta chains in this list originate from one sample, sequenced in a study of blood T cell repertoires in COVID-19. Sequenced by immunoSEQ multiplex PCR; TCRdb stores in-frame clones only, minus some. The sample has more than 95,000 clones, 75% to 85% seen once. Input material: peripheral blood. These TCRs come from a woman between 70 and 85 years old with acute or convalescent COVID-19.

This clone came up once. V and J are TRBV19 and TRBJ1-1; maybe TRBD1 (6 bases). There are 16 residues in the CDR3. Germline V CDR1 and CDR2: LNHDA, SQIVND (reference sequence). The V end was cut by 3 bases, the J end by 1 base, with 15 bases between. CDR3 DNA sequence: TGTGCCAGTAGTATGACCCGGTCACAGGGGAACACTGAAGCTTTCTTT. It codes for CASSMTRSQGNTEAFF.

This chain links TRBV4-3 with TRBJ2-1; 11 positions agree with TRBD2. The CDR3 has 16 residues. The germline CDR1 and CDR2 sequences are LGHNA and YSLEER. With 1 base clipped from V and 14 bases from J, the junction kept 13 bases outside the gene matches. CDR3 sequence reads: CASSQARTSGSPQEFF. DNA of the CDR3: TGCGCCAGCAGCCAAGCGAGGACTAGCGGGTCTCCGCAAGAGTTCTTC.

CDR3 nucleotide sequence: TGTGCCAGCAGCTCCACCGGGAAAAGGTGGGGTGGCTACACCTTC. Protein product: CASSSTGKRWGGYTF. The gene calls are TRBV7-9 and TRBJ1-2; D uncertain. Looked up from germline, CDR1 is SEHNR and CDR2 is FQNEAQ (reference sequence). CDR3 size: 15 residues. V gave up 4 bases and J gave up 7 bases, with 19 bases separating them.

The chain uses TRBV2 and TRBJ2-2; unclear D gene. Germline V gives CDR1 SNHLY, CDR2 FYNNEI. The CDR3 has 13 amino acids. V lost 8 bases, J lost 2 bases, and 9 bases lay in between. The CDR3 region has the DNA TGTGCCAGCGCGGCACCCAACACCGGGGAGCTGTTTTTT. Translated, it gives CASAAPNTGELFF.

The chain recombines TRBV29-1 with TRBJ2-5; 7 bases align to TRBD2. V shed 4 bases and J 3 bases; nucleotides not matched to a gene: 5. Germline V CDR1 and CDR2: SQVTM, ANQGSEA. This CDR3 comprises 13 residues. The CDR3 DNA reads TGCAGCGTTGGTAACCTAGCGGAAGAGACCCAGTACTTC. This sequence encodes CSVGNLAEETQYF.

This chain links TRBV7-2 with TRBJ2-2; D unclear. The CDR3 contains 14 residues. Trimming pared 1 base from V and 6 bases from J, leaving 9 bases between. Looked up from germline, CDR1 is SGHTA and CDR2 is FQGNSA. CDR3 in amino acids: CASSLGAQAGELFF. The CDR3 coding sequence is TGTGCCAGCAGCTTAGGGGCCCAGGCCGGGGAGCTGTTTTTT.

The genes are TRBV10-3 and TRBJ2-3; 11 nucleotides agree with TRBD2. Germline loops: CDR1 ENHRY, CDR2 SYGVKD. Trimming removed 2 bases from V and 1 base from J; junction bases left unmatched: 2. This CDR3 has 16 amino acids. The CDR3 sequence is CAISEPLAGGTDTQYF. CDR3 in DNA: TGTGCCATCAGTGAGCCACTAGCGGGGGGCACAGATACGCAGTATTTT.

A few counts support this clone. The genes are TRBV28 and TRBJ1-5; TRBD1 might be the D (5 bases). Germline V CDR1 and CDR2: MDHEN, SYDVKM. CDR3 length: 14 amino acids. The germline V and J ends were trimmed by 9 bases and 5 bases, with 17 bases remaining between them. CDR3 nucleotide sequence: TGTGCCAGTCGTAACCCGGGGGACCATCAGCCCCAGCATTTT. This encodes CASRNPGDHQPQHF.

The chain has TRBV29-1 and TRBJ2-3; 9 nucleotides agree with TRBD2. The CDR3 runs 14 residues. Germline trimming cut 3 bases from V and 2 bases from J; bases unmatched to any gene: 3. The germline CDR1 and CDR2 sequences are SQVTM and ANQGSEA. CDR3 protein: CSVEGLATTDTQYF. The CDR3 DNA reads TGCAGCGTTGAGGGACTAGCCACCACAGATACGCAGTATTTT.

The chain recombines TRBV4-2 with TRBJ2-7, with D hard to call. CDR1 is LGHNA, CDR2 YNFKEQ, per germline. V lost 4 bases and J lost 4, with 8 bases in between. This CDR3 comprises 12 residues. CDR3 sequence: CASSLTRYEQYF. CDR3 DNA: TGTGCCAGCAGCCTCACGAGATACGAGCAGTACTTC.

The V and J genes are TRBV14 and TRBJ1-5; D gene unclear. CDR3 size: 13 residues. Trimming stripped 5 bases from V and 3 bases from J, with 8 bases between. CDR1 SGHDN and CDR2 FVKESK come from the germline V gene. The DNA for the CDR3 is TGTGCCAGCAGCGGCGGGTACAATCAGCCCCAGCATTTT. Encoded protein: CASSGGYNQPQHF.

V usage is TRBV7-2 and J usage is TRBJ1-1, with D perhaps matching TRBD1 (6 bases). In germline, CDR1 is SGHTA, CDR2 FQGNSA. The CDR3 runs to 16 residues. With 1 base removed from V and 4 bases from J, the gap between germline ends came to 16 bases. As DNA, the CDR3 is TGTGCCAGCAGCTTAGAACCCAACAGGGTGGGCACTGAAGCTTTCTTT. It codes for CASSLEPNRVGTEAFF.

The gene calls are TRBV30 and TRBJ1-2; the match to TRBD1 covers 9 bases. With 3 bases clipped from V and 2 bases from J, the junction kept 4 bases outside the gene matches. The CDR3 has 14 amino acids. The germline V gene encodes CDR1 GTSNPN and CDR2 SVGIG (reference sequence). For the CDR3, the DNA is TGTGCCTGGAGAGTCGACAGGGGGAACTATGGCTACACCTTC. It translates to CAWRVDRGNYGYTF. Full variable domain (remainder filled in from reference TRBV30 and TRBJ1-2): SQTIHQWPATLVQPVGSPLSLECTVEGTSNPNLYWYRQAAGRGLQLLFYSVGIGQISSEVPQNLSASRPQDRQFILSSKKLLLSDSGFYLCAWRVDRGNYGYTFGSGTRLTVV.

The CDR3 loop is CASSWWTGAAGELFF. The CDR3 DNA reads as TGCGCCAGCAGCTGGTGGACAGGGGCTGCCGGGGAGCTGTTTTTT. This chain connects TRBV5-1 to TRBJ2-2; 9 positions match TRBD1. V trimming: 3 bases; J trimming: 6 bases; junction bases outside the gene matches: 6. The CDR3 runs 15 residues. Germline V gene sequence: CDR1 SGHRS, CDR2 YFSETQ.

CDR3: CASTPVPGNYGYTF. The CDR3 nucleotides read TGTGCCAGCACCCCCGTCCCGGGGAACTATGGCTACACCTTC. The chain combines TRBV11-2 with TRBJ1-2; D not certain. The CDR3 length is 14 residues. Trimming took off 7 bases at V and 2 bases at J, with 14 bases between the two ends. CDR1 is SGHAT, CDR2 FQNNGV, per germline.

The rearrangement joins TRBV29-1 to TRBJ1-1; 10 positions agree with TRBD1. J lost 3 bases, V lost 1 base, and 8 bases had no gene match. This CDR3 is 16 amino acids long. Germline assignment: CDR1 SQVTM and CDR2 ANQGSEA. CDR3 region: CSVEATGGARDTEAFF. Here the CDR3 DNA reads TGCAGCGTTGAAGCGACAGGGGGCGCGAGGGACACTGAAGCTTTCTTT.

The chain is built from TRBV27 and TRBJ2-3; TRBD2 aligns across 9 bases. The CDR3 runs 18 residues. V was pared by 6 bases and J by 0 bases, with 13 bases of the junction left unmatched. Per germline, CDR1 MNHEY and CDR2 SMNVEV (reference sequence). The CDR3 region has the DNA TGTGCCAGCAGCCCGGGGGCAGGAACTAGCGGGAGCACAGATACGCAGTATTTT. It codes for CASSPGAGTSGSTDTQYF.

The chain carries TRBV7-2 and TRBJ1-2; TRBD1 might be the D (6 bases). The V end was cut by 0 bases, the J end by 4 bases, with 12 bases between. This CDR3 is built from 15 residues. Germline CDR1 reads SGHTA; CDR2 reads FQGNSA. The CDR3: CASSLAPPGAYGYTF. The DNA of the CDR3 is TGTGCCAGCAGCTTAGCGCCTCCAGGGGCCTATGGCTACACCTTC.

The chain couples TRBV28 to TRBJ2-7; 7 bases map to TRBD1. The CDR3 totals 18 residues. V lost 5 bases and J lost 4; bases outside the gene matches: 20. The germline gives CDR1 MDHEN, CDR2 SYDVKM. CDR3 sequence: CASSPHGQVLRRKYEQYF. CDR3 bases: TGTGCCAGCAGTCCCCATGGACAGGTTCTTAGGAGGAAGTACGAGCAGTACTTC. The variable domain in full, completed from reference TRBV28 and TRBJ2-7, reads DVKVTQSSRYLVKRTGEKVFLECVQDMDHENMFWYRQDPGLGLRLIYFSYDVKMKEKGDIPEGYSVSREKKERFSLILESASTNQTSMYLCASSPHGQVLRRKYEQYFGPGTRLTVT.

The chain employs TRBV4-3 and TRBJ2-6, with D maybe TRBD1 (6 bases). V was trimmed by 0 bases and J by 4 bases, leaving 16 bases between them. This CDR3 comprises 18 residues. Germline CDR1 LGHNA, CDR2 YSLEER. CDR3 sequence reads: CASSQDETGLTGANVLTF. CDR3 DNA sequence: TGCGCCAGCAGCCAAGACGAGACAGGACTCACCGGGGCCAACGTCCTGACTTTC.

This chain connects TRBV7-2 to TRBJ1-2; tentative D call: TRBD1 (5 bases). Trimming took 6 bases from V and 0 from J, leaving 11 bases between them. Germline CDR1 is SGHTA and CDR2 is FQGNSA. The CDR3 runs 14 residues. For the CDR3, the DNA is TGTGCCAGCAGATATGACAGTCCTAACTATGGCTACACCTTC. Encoded protein: CASRYDSPNYGYTF.

The CDR3 bases are TGTGCCAGTAGTATCGGCTGGACAGGCCACTCTGGAAACACCATATATTTT. Translated, it gives CASSIGWTGHSGNTIYF. The V gene is TRBV19, the J gene TRBJ1-3, with TRBD1 matching 7 bases. This CDR3 comprises 17 residues. With V trimmed by 3 bases and J by 0 bases, 8 bases remained unmatched. Germline V gives CDR1 LNHDA, CDR2 SQIVND (reference sequence).

This clone occurred a few times. V and J are TRBV30 and TRBJ1-6; TRBD1 agrees at 11 bases. The CDR3 sequence is 14 residues long. From germline, CDR1 is GTSNPN and CDR2 SVGIG (reference sequence). The V segment lost 7 bases and the J segment 10 bases; nucleotides outside the gene matches: 9. CDR3 sequence: CALDRGRSESPLHF. CDR3 coding DNA: TGTGCCTTGGACAGGGGGCGTTCAGAATCACCCCTCCACTTT.

For this clone: Other DNA sequences within the sample encode an identical CDR3. The genes are TRBV6-2 or TRBV6-3 and TRBJ2-2; perhaps TRBD1 as D (6 bases). Germline CDR1 and CDR2: MNHEY and SVGEGT. The CDR3 length is 13 residues. V lost 5 bases and J 6 bases, leaving 10 bases between the germline ends. Written as DNA, the CDR3 is TGTGCCAGCAGTCCCGAGGGGGCCGGGGAGCTGTTTTTT. This translates into CASSPEGAGELFF.

Written as DNA, the CDR3 is TGTGCCAGCAGTTTGGGACAGGGGGCCAACTATGGCTACACCTTC. Protein sequence: CASSLGQGANYGYTF. V and J are TRBV28 and TRBJ1-2; TRBD1 matches 12 bases. J gave up 2 bases and V 3 bases, and 1 base lay outside the gene matches. Germline lookup yields CDR1 MDHEN and CDR2 SYDVKM. This CDR3 region has 15 residues.

The chain uses TRBV6-5 and TRBJ2-7, with D possibly TRBD1 on 6 matching bases. The germline V gene has CDR1 MNHEY and CDR2 SVGAGI. The CDR3 contains 15 residues. Trimming shortened V by 6 bases and J by 2 bases, and 17 bases separated the two germline ends. CDR3 DNA: TGTGCCAGCAGCGCAATAACAGGGCACACCTACGAGCAGTACTTC. Protein sequence: CASSAITGHTYEQYF.

This chain joins TRBV7-2 and TRBJ1-2; TRBD1 matches at 7 bases. V trimming: 5 bases; J trimming: 4 bases; junction bases outside the gene matches: 7. Per the germline V gene, CDR1 is SGHTA and CDR2 is FQGNSA. This CDR3 comprises 14 residues. CDR3 in amino acids: CASSIPGGGYGYTF. CDR3 DNA sequence: TGTGCCAGCAGCATTCCAGGGGGTGGCTATGGCTACACCTTC.

The chain is built from TRBV4-3 and TRBJ2-5, with a tentative D call TRBD1 (5 bases). The CDR3 extends over 13 amino acids. Trimming took 0 bases from V and 7 from J, leaving 9 bases between them. The germline CDR1 and CDR2 sequences are LGHNA and YSLEER. The CDR3 region has the DNA TGCGCCAGCAGCCAAGACCTCCAGGGGACCCAGTACTTC. Amino acid sequence: CASSQDLQGTQYF.

This chain joins TRBV5-4 and TRBJ1-2, with 9 bases fitting TRBD1. The CDR3 extends over 14 amino acids. Germline CDR1 is SGHNT and CDR2 is YYREEE (reference sequence). V trimming: 4 bases; J trimming: 10 bases; junction bases outside the gene matches: 11. The CDR3 region is CASSIGFGQGTYTF. DNA for the CDR3: TGTGCCAGCAGCATCGGCTTCGGACAGGGGACCTACACCTTC.

The rearrangement uses TRBV7-2 and TRBJ2-3; tentatively, D is TRBD2 (6 bases). The CDR3 has 17 residues. V lost 1 base and J lost 0, with 14 bases in between. Germline CDR1 SGHTA, CDR2 FQGNSA. CDR3 sequence: CASSLVYGGSSTDTQYF. Written as DNA, the CDR3 is TGTGCCAGCAGCTTAGTGTACGGGGGATCTAGCACAGATACGCAGTATTTT.

The rearrangement links TRBV5-5 to TRBJ1-4; 9 bases line up with TRBD1. Germline V CDR1 and CDR2: SGHKS, YYEKEE (reference sequence). With 3 bases clipped from V and 3 bases from J, the junction kept 3 bases outside the gene matches. This CDR3 has 15 residues. The chain's CDR3 is CASSSTGGSNEKLFF. The CDR3 DNA reads TGTGCCAGCAGCTCTACAGGGGGCTCTAATGAAAAACTGTTTTTT. The full variable domain, its missing parts supplied by reference TRBV5-5 and TRBJ1-4, is DAGVTQSPTHLIKTRGQQVTLRCSPISGHKSVSWYQQVLGQGPQFIFQYYEKEERGRGNFPDRFSARQFPNYSSELNVNALLLGDSALYLCASSSTGGSNEKLFFGSGTQLSVL.